This TCR beta chain comes out of a study of shared clonotypes between healthy human individuals. Overall study findings and caveats: Across subsets, estimated richness was generally greater for naive than for memory populations.

This clone was picked up many times. Its antigen is still unknown. Distinct nucleotide sequences in the sample also encode this CDR3. Here immunoSEQ multiplex PCR was the method, and the copy in TCRdb shows in-frame clones only, minus some. The sample yields over a million clones, about 75% seen once. Germline trimming cut 7 bases from V and 8 bases from J; bases unmatched to any gene: 3. The germline V gene encodes CDR1 MNHEY and CDR2 SMNVEV (reference sequence). The CDR3 extends over 12 amino acids. The chain links TRBV27 to TRBJ1-5, with 9 bases identical to TRBD1. This receptor was obtained from a man aged 18 to 30 in good health. The sample taken for sequencing was memory CD4+ T cells sorted from blood. Subset: CD45RA-negative fraction. This CDR3 is CASKTGGKPQHF. CDR3 nucleotides: TGTGCCAGCAAGACAGGGGGAAAGCCCCAGCATTTT.